Listed below are T cell receptor beta chains from one sample, sequenced in a study of T cells in Graves' hyperthyroidism and ophthalmopathy. One entry per CDR3 protein, called by TCRdb with MiXCR from the multiplex PCR reads. The profile shows 150,000 or so distinct CDR3 sequences, approximately 20% of them singletons. The sequenced material came from blood. The source is a woman between 45 and 60 years old with Graves' hyperthyroidism that later progressed to Graves' ophthalmopathy. Each CDR3 is given with its conserved first and last residue. A D gene is named only where the DNA matches it firmly.

D gene | V gene | CDR3 protein
. | TRBV2 | CASRVLYNEQFF
. | TRBV7-9 | CASSLWDPGAFF
TRBD1 | TRBV7-2 | CASSLSGTGFSGSTYEQYF
. | TRBV5-1 | CASSLERRVSGANVLTF
TRBD1 | TRBV6-2/TRBV6-3 | CASSNGQGGNEQFF
. | TRBV2 | CASSSSDTQYF
. | TRBV19 | CASSPMSEETQYF
. | TRBV4-1 | CASSQAGQRGEKLFF
. | TRBV5-1 | CASSLTDSNTGELFF
TRBD1 | TRBV19 | CASSWGQGSGANVLTF
. | TRBV5-5 | CASSSPAHLTNTEAFF
. | TRBV29-1 | CSVPDTGPDEAFF
. | TRBV18 | CASSPDSRALLTDTQYF
. | TRBV27 | CASSELDSNAEAFF
. | TRBV6-1 | CASTSRRGDYGYTF
. | TRBV20-1 | CSARDGDLGRNEQFF
. | TRBV7-2 | CASSPKAIGYTF
TRBD1 | TRBV11-2 | CASSLGTGTNEKLFF
. | TRBV7-9 | CASSSVGGQPQHF